The 24 T cell receptor beta chains in this list originate from one sample, sequenced in a study of Ad26.COV2.S vaccination and SARS-CoV-2 variants. Treatment specified: approximately 18 received Ad26.COV2.S at low or high dose, single or two shots; roughly 5 received placebo; per-sample allocation not given. The samples date from day 63 after the first vaccine or placebo injection. The protocol was immunoSEQ multiplex PCR, while the TCRdb copy is restricted to in-frame clones and leaves out a portion. Of around 400,000 clones in the sample, 90% were seen once. Sequences were derived from peripheral blood, sampled in a trial of Ad26.COV2.S vaccine versus placebo. The receptor set was obtained from a person between 18 and 60 years old who received the Ad26.COV2.S COVID-19 vaccine or a placebo.

This chain joins TRBV30 and TRBJ2-6, with TRBD1 matching over 11 bases. CDR1 is GTSNPN, CDR2 SVGIG, per germline (reference sequence). The ends lost 3 bases at V and 0 bases at J; junction bases unmatched: 10. The CDR3 contains 19 residues. DNA for the CDR3: TGTGCCTGGAGCCTATTTCTCGGGACAGGGGGCTCTGGGGCCAACGTCCTGACTTTC. Translation gives CAWSLFLGTGGSGANVLTF.

The chain carries TRBV27 and TRBJ2-3, with 11 bases lining up with TRBD2. CDR1 and CDR2 from the germline V gene are MNHEY and SMNVEV (reference sequence). The CDR3 is made up of 15 amino acids. V gave up 5 bases and J gave up 6 bases; unmatched junction bases: 7. In DNA, the CDR3 is TGTGCCAGCAGTCCAACTAGCGGGAGACGTGATACGCAGTATTTT. It specifies CASSPTSGRRDTQYF.

This clone showed up just once. V usage is TRBV3-1 (or the pseudogene TRBV3-2) and J usage is TRBJ1-6, with D possibly TRBD1 on 5 matching bases. This CDR3 is built from 15 residues. Germline V gene lookup returns CDR1 LGHDT and CDR2 YNNKEL (reference sequence). V was clipped by 5 bases and J by 7 bases, with 15 bases between them. The CDR3 protein is CASSGGPGGNSPLHF. CDR3 sequence (DNA): TGTGCCAGCAGCGGAGGGCCCGGGGGGAATTCACCCCTCCACTTT.

As DNA, the CDR3 is TGTGCCAGCAGCGCGAGCGGGACCTACGAGCAGTACTTC. This encodes CASSASGTYEQYF. This chain uses TRBV5-4 with TRBJ2-7; 7 nucleotides align to TRBD2. The CDR3 length is 13 residues. J gave up 2 bases and V 4 bases, and 3 bases lay outside the gene matches. Germline-derived CDR1 and CDR2 are SGHNT and YYREEE (reference sequence).

J is TRBJ1-5 and V is TRBV28; D gene ambiguous. V was pared by 6 bases and J by 7 bases, with 16 bases between. Germline loops: CDR1 MDHEN, CDR2 SYDVKM. This CDR3 spans 14 amino acids. CDR3 DNA: TGTGCCAGCAGGACTCCGGGCCCCCAGCAGCCCCAGCATTTT. Its translation: CASRTPGPQQPQHF.

The chain combines TRBV27 with TRBJ2-7; D not certain. In germline, CDR1 is MNHEY, CDR2 SMNVEV (reference sequence). The V and J ends lost 2 bases and 4 bases respectively, with 9 bases between them. The CDR3 is 13 amino acids. CDR3 residues: CASSLGPDYEQYF. The DNA of the CDR3 is TGTGCCAGCAGTTTAGGGCCAGATTACGAGCAGTACTTC.

The rearrangement uses TRBV10-3 and TRBJ2-7; no reliable D call. CDR3 size: 12 residues. Trimming pared 2 bases from V and 3 bases from J, leaving 5 bases between. Germline CDR1 is ENHRY and CDR2 is SYGVKD. The CDR3 loop reads CAISETGYEQYF. CDR3 sequence (DNA): TGTGCCATCAGTGAGACGGGCTACGAGCAGTACTTC.

The chain joins TRBV9 to TRBJ1-1; TRBD1 aligns across 12 bases. Germline-derived CDR1 and CDR2 are SGDLS and YYNGEE. This CDR3 comprises 16 residues. Trimming cost V 0 bases and J 3 bases; bases outside gene matches: 3. The CDR3, as DNA: TGTGCCAGCAGCGTAGGGGACAGGGGGCTGGACACTGAAGCTTTCTTT. Amino acid sequence: CASSVGDRGLDTEAFF.

The chain has TRBV10-3 and TRBJ2-1; 9 positions match TRBD2. Germline CDR1 ENHRY, CDR2 SYGVKD. The ends lost 6 bases at V and 6 bases at J; junction bases unmatched: 3. The CDR3 runs to 13 residues. CDR3 region: CAIRREGRNEQFF. For the CDR3, the DNA is TGTGCCATCAGGCGGGAGGGCCGCAATGAGCAGTTCTTC.

CDR3 in DNA: TGTGCCAGCAGTTTAGCCGGTTTCGGGACCAACAATGAGCAGTTCTTC. It translates to CASSLAGFGTNNEQFF. The chain employs TRBV28 and TRBJ2-1; D possibly matches TRBD1 or TRBD2 (5 bases each). This CDR3 is 16 amino acids long. Germline V gives CDR1 MDHEN, CDR2 SYDVKM. The V gene lost 2 bases and the J gene lost 5 bases, with 16 bases spanning the gap. Full variable domain (outside the CDR3, taken from reference TRBV28 and TRBJ2-1): DVKVTQSSRYLVKRTGEKVFLECVQDMDHENMFWYRQDPGLGLRLIYFSYDVKMKEKGDIPEGYSVSREKKERFSLILESASTNQTSMYLCASSLAGFGTNNEQFFGPGTRLTVL.

This chain connects TRBV27 to TRBJ1-2; tentative D call: TRBD1 (5 bases). The V end was cut by 4 bases, the J end by 4 bases, with 16 bases between. This CDR3 contains 15 residues. Germline assignment: CDR1 MNHEY and CDR2 SMNVEV (reference sequence). CDR3: CASSWFRDGIYGYTF. In nucleotides, the CDR3 is TGTGCCAGCAGTTGGTTCAGGGACGGAATCTATGGCTACACCTTC.

The chain links TRBV27 to TRBJ2-3, with D maybe TRBD2 (5 bases). V shed 7 bases and J shed 2 bases, with 16 bases lying between them. Germline V gene sequence: CDR1 MNHEY, CDR2 SMNVEV (reference sequence). This CDR3 is built from 15 residues. This CDR3 is CASNSEGFATDTQYF. The CDR3 bases are TGTGCCAGCAATTCCGAGGGCTTCGCCACAGATACGCAGTATTTT.

This chain connects TRBV7-9 to TRBJ1-3; D is undetermined. V was clipped by 2 bases and J by 0 bases, with 5 bases between them. The CDR3 has 14 amino acids. Germline CDR1 SEHNR, CDR2 FQNEAQ (reference sequence). The CDR3 reads CASSLSSSGNTIYF. The CDR3 bases are TGTGCCAGCAGCTTATCCTCCTCTGGAAACACCATATATTTT.

This rearrangement joins TRBV6-5 to TRBJ2-5, with a tentative D call TRBD1 (5 bases). Germline V gene data show CDR1 as MNHEY and CDR2 as SVGAGI. This CDR3 is built from 14 residues. Trimming pared 0 bases from V and 2 bases from J, leaving 7 bases between. CDR3 sequence: CASSYSSGQETQYF. CDR3 DNA: TGTGCCAGCAGTTACTCCTCAGGGCAAGAGACCCAGTACTTC.

The chain recombines TRBV3-1 (or the pseudogene TRBV3-2) with TRBJ1-1; D is unresolved. V lost 5 bases and J 4 bases, leaving 14 bases between the germline ends. The CDR3 length is 14 residues. CDR1 LGHDT and CDR2 YNNKEL come from the germline V gene (reference sequence). The CDR3 bases are TGTGCCAGCAGCTCTTGGACCACGGCCACTGAAGCTTTCTTT. As protein: CASSSWTTATEAFF.

The chain recombines TRBV14 with TRBJ1-1; no clear D. The CDR3 loop spans 11 amino acids. The germline V and J ends were trimmed by 4 bases and 2 bases, with 2 bases remaining between them. Germline V lookup: CDR1 SGHDN, CDR2 FVKESK. The CDR3 loop is CASSRNTEAFF. In nucleotides, the CDR3 is TGTGCCAGCAGCCGAAACACTGAAGCTTTCTTT. Together with reference TRBV14 and TRBJ1-1, the CDR3 gives the full variable domain: EAGVTQFPSHSVIEKGQTVTLRCDPISGHDNLYWYRRVMGKEIKFLLHFVKESKQDESGMPNNRFLAERTGGTYSTLKVQPAELEDSGVYFCASSRNTEAFFGQGTRLTVV.

The chain is built from TRBV5-4 and TRBJ2-1; TRBD1 agrees at 9 bases. The CDR3 length is 16 residues. J gave up 1 base and V 6 bases, and 8 bases lay outside the gene matches. CDR1 is SGHNT, CDR2 YYREEE, per germline (reference sequence). The CDR3 loop reads CASTRGQGGSYNEQFF. In nucleotides, the CDR3 is TGTGCCAGCACCAGGGGACAGGGAGGATCCTACAATGAGCAGTTCTTC.

The chain combines TRBV19 with TRBJ2-7; perhaps TRBD1 as D (6 bases). V dropped 5 bases and J dropped 4 bases, with 12 bases sitting between them. The CDR3 totals 13 residues. Per the germline V gene, CDR1 is LNHDA and CDR2 is SQIVND (reference sequence). This CDR3 is CASSPGTLYEQYF. CDR3 DNA sequence: TGTGCCAGTAGTCCCGGGACACTTTACGAGCAGTACTTC.

The chain carries TRBV30 and TRBJ1-5, with 9 positions matching TRBD1. The CDR3 spans 15 residues. Trimming cost V 1 base and J 4 bases; bases outside gene matches: 5. Germline CDR1 GTSNPN, CDR2 SVGIG (reference sequence). In nucleotides, the CDR3 is TGTGCCTGGAGTGGAGGGACAGGGTTTAATCAGCCCCAGCATTTT. This translates into CAWSGGTGFNQPQHF.

The chain recombines TRBV7-2 with TRBJ1-4, with 10 nucleotides matching TRBD1. The germline V gene has CDR1 SGHTA and CDR2 FQGNSA. Trimming at V came to 0 bases and at J to 9 bases, leaving 10 bases not matched to a gene. This CDR3 region has 17 residues. The CDR3 here is CASSLASTGTGAQKLFF. CDR3 coding DNA: TGTGCCAGCAGCTTAGCCTCGACCGGGACAGGGGCGCAAAAACTGTTTTTT.

This clone was recorded at least ten times. The gene calls are TRBV27 and TRBJ2-7; D gene ambiguous. The germline V gene encodes CDR1 MNHEY and CDR2 SMNVEV (reference sequence). This CDR3 spans 13 amino acids. Trimming took 3 bases from V and 5 from J, leaving 11 bases between them. The CDR3 bases are TGTGCCAGCAGTTTGTCCCTAGGCAACGAGCAGTACTTC. Encoded protein: CASSLSLGNEQYF.

The rearrangement uses TRBV12-3 or TRBV12-4 and TRBJ1-1; no firm D call. The V end was cut by 4 bases, the J end by 4 bases, with 10 bases between. This CDR3 contains 13 residues. CDR3 bases: TGTGCCAGCAGTTCGGCAGTTTTCACTGAAGCTTTCTTT. Amino acids: CASSSAVFTEAFF.

This chain joins TRBV2 and TRBJ2-5, with no clear D. There are 12 residues in the CDR3. V lost 4 bases and J lost 3, with 6 bases in between. Germline CDR1 SNHLY, CDR2 FYNNEI. DNA of the CDR3: TGTGCCAGCAGTGTTCTAGAAGAGACCCAGTACTTC. This translates into CASSVLEETQYF.

The chain carries TRBV18 and TRBJ2-7; D call uncertain. This CDR3 is built from 12 residues. Trimming took off 3 bases at V and 6 bases at J, with 9 bases between the two ends. Germline V lookup: CDR1 KGHSH, CDR2 LQKENI. CDR3 sequence: CASSPTLGEQYF. CDR3 coding DNA: TGTGCCAGCTCACCGACTCTGGGCGAGCAGTACTTC.